A single sample is the source of the 25 T cell receptor beta chains below, sequenced in a study of blood T cell repertoires in COVID-19. TCRdb keeps only in-frame clones here, not all; method: immunoSEQ multiplex PCR. Of some 87,000 clones listed, around three quarters are singletons. Sequencing was performed on peripheral blood. The receptor source for this set is a man aged 50-59 years who had recovered from COVID-19.

The chain recombines TRBV20-1 with TRBJ2-6, with 11 bases aligning to TRBD2. CDR3 length equals 17 residues. Per germline, CDR1 DFQATT and CDR2 SNEGSKA (reference sequence). The junction had 4 bases not matched to a gene; V was cut back by 3 bases and J by 0 bases. The CDR3 is CSASTGTSGSGANVLTF. The CDR3 DNA follows: TGCAGTGCTAGTACCGGGACTAGCGGCTCTGGGGCCAACGTCCTGACTTTC.

This clone came up a few times. The chain links TRBV6-5 to TRBJ2-2, with 13 nucleotides matching TRBD2. Per germline, CDR1 MNHEY and CDR2 SVGAGI. CDR3 length: 15 amino acids. With 6 bases clipped from V and 3 bases from J, the junction kept 1 base outside the gene matches. DNA of the CDR3: TGTGCCAGCAGCGGACTAGCGGGGGACACCGGGGAGCTGTTTTTT. Its protein is CASSGLAGDTGELFF.

The gene calls are TRBV9 and TRBJ2-7, with 7 bases that match TRBD2. CDR1 is SGDLS, CDR2 YYNGEE, per germline. This CDR3 is built from 15 residues. J lost 4 bases, V lost 4 bases, and 11 bases had no gene match. DNA for the CDR3: TGTGCCAGCAGCTACCAAAGCGGACTAGGATACGAGCAGTACTTC. Its protein product is CASSYQSGLGYEQYF. Looking up the rest from reference TRBV9 and TRBJ2-7 gives the full variable domain: DSGVTQTPKHLITATGQRVTLRCSPRSGDLSVYWYQQSLDQGLQFLIQYYNGEERAKGNILERFSAQQFPDLHSELNLSSLELGDSALYFCASSYQSGLGYEQYFGPGTRLTVT.

The J gene is TRBJ1-1, the V gene TRBV18, with no clear D. The CDR3 spans 15 residues. V dropped 2 bases and J dropped 4 bases, with 14 bases sitting between them. Looked up from germline, CDR1 is KGHSH and CDR2 is LQKENI. The CDR3 here is CASSPSQEVGTEAFF. The CDR3 DNA is TGTGCCAGCTCACCATCCCAGGAGGTTGGCACTGAAGCTTTCTTT.

This clone has just one count. The chain uses TRBV7-9 and TRBJ1-2, with a possible D match to TRBD1 (6 bases). V was trimmed by 5 bases and J by 0 bases, leaving 16 bases between them. The CDR3 is 16 amino acids. The germline V gene encodes CDR1 SEHNR and CDR2 FQNEAQ (reference sequence). The CDR3 sequence: CASSQRQGPSNYGYTF. The CDR3 DNA reads TGTGCCAGCAGCCAACGTCAGGGGCCCTCTAACTATGGCTACACCTTC.

V usage is TRBV9 and J usage is TRBJ2-3; D is ambiguous. This CDR3 has 12 residues. The V end was cut by 6 bases, the J end by 6 bases, with 11 bases between. Germline CDR1 and CDR2: SGDLS and YYNGEE. The CDR3 reads CASNRGSDTQYF. DNA for the CDR3: TGTGCCAGCAACCGAGGTTCCGATACGCAGTATTTT.

This clone was found once. V gene TRBV9 combines with J gene TRBJ1-5; D gene ambiguous. This CDR3 has 15 amino acids. The V and J ends lost 2 bases and 2 bases respectively, with 11 bases between them. In germline, CDR1 is SGDLS, CDR2 YYNGEE. The CDR3 loop reads CASSVGGSGNQPQHF. The CDR3 nucleotides read TGTGCCAGCAGCGTGGGAGGGTCGGGCAATCAGCCCCAGCATTTT.

The gene calls are TRBV7-2 and TRBJ2-1, with 8 bases that match TRBD2. Germline trimming cut 5 bases from V and 8 bases from J; bases unmatched to any gene: 8. CDR3 length equals 14 residues. Per the germline V gene, CDR1 is SGHTA and CDR2 is FQGNSA. The CDR3 is CASSRDSGIDEQFF. The CDR3 region has the DNA TGTGCCAGCAGCCGCGATAGCGGGATCGATGAGCAGTTCTTC.

This rearrangement joins TRBV6-5 to TRBJ1-5; TRBD1 aligns across 11 bases. V trimming: 5 bases; J trimming: 6 bases; junction bases outside the gene matches: 6. CDR1 and CDR2 (germline): MNHEY, SVGAGI. The CDR3 is 15 amino acids. For the CDR3, the DNA is TGTGCCAGCAGTACCTCCGGGACAGGGGGTCAGCCCCAGCATTTT. As protein: CASSTSGTGGQPQHF.

This chain joins TRBV7-2 and TRBJ1-5; 10 bases fit TRBD1. The CDR3 spans 19 residues. Trimming took 1 base from V and 2 from J; bases not matched to a gene: 11. Germline V CDR1 and CDR2: SGHTA, FQGNSA. The CDR3 sequence: CASSLGRDRGGRGNQPQHF. The CDR3 region has the DNA TGTGCCAGCAGCTTAGGTAGGGACAGGGGTGGAAGGGGCAATCAGCCCCAGCATTTT.

The rearrangement uses TRBV18 and TRBJ1-1; D might be TRBD1 (5 bases). Trimming cost V 4 bases and J 2 bases, with 11 bases left between them. CDR3 size: 14 residues. Germline lookup yields CDR1 KGHSH and CDR2 LQKENI. This CDR3 is CASSLRGGNTEAFF. CDR3 bases: TGTGCCAGCTCACTAAGGGGCGGAAACACTGAAGCTTTCTTT.

V gene TRBV5-1 combines with J gene TRBJ2-1; 10 nucleotides match TRBD2. The trim removed 4 bases at V and 6 bases at J, leaving 10 bases unmatched. There are 16 residues in the CDR3. Looked up from germline, CDR1 is SGHRS and CDR2 is YFSETQ. The CDR3 spells CASSVLAGGPLNEQFF. CDR3 sequence (DNA): TGCGCCAGCAGCGTCTTAGCGGGGGGCCCCCTCAATGAGCAGTTCTTC.

The chain carries TRBV15 and TRBJ2-7; the match to TRBD1 covers 9 bases. This CDR3 is built from 16 residues. J gave up 5 bases and V 3 bases, and 11 bases lay outside the gene matches. Germline V gene sequence: CDR1 LNHNV, CDR2 YYDKDF (reference sequence). In DNA, the CDR3 is TGTGCCACCAGCAGGGGGGTACAGGGGGCAAAAAACGAGCAGTACTTC. Its protein is CATSRGVQGAKNEQYF.

V is TRBV5-1 and J is TRBJ2-1, with TRBD2 identical over 14 bases. The germline CDR1 and CDR2 sequences are SGHRS and YFSETQ. J lost 6 bases, V lost 4 bases, and 6 bases had no gene match. The CDR3 covers 16 residues. The CDR3 sequence is CASSPGTSGRANEQFF. CDR3 DNA: TGCGCCAGCAGCCCCGGGACTAGCGGGAGAGCCAATGAGCAGTTCTTC.

V is TRBV5-1 and J is TRBJ1-1, with TRBD1 matching over 10 bases. Germline V gene sequence: CDR1 SGHRS, CDR2 YFSETQ. Trimming at V came to 0 bases and at J to 3 bases, leaving 2 bases not matched to a gene. The CDR3 contains 15 residues. The CDR3 region has the DNA TGCGCCAGCAGCTTGGATGGACAGGGGGACACTGAAGCTTTCTTT. This encodes CASSLDGQGDTEAFF. Variable domain in full (rest from reference TRBV5-1 and TRBJ1-1): KAGVTQTPRYLIKTRGQQVTLSCSPISGHRSVSWYQQTPGQGLQFLFEYFSETQRNKGNFPGRFSGRQFSNSRSEMNVSTLELGDSALYLCASSLDGQGDTEAFFGQGTRLTVV.

The V gene is TRBV28, the J gene TRBJ1-1, with TRBD1 matching 7 bases. The CDR3 is made up of 14 amino acids. Germline V lookup: CDR1 MDHEN, CDR2 SYDVKM. Trimming took 1 base from V and 5 from J; bases not matched to a gene: 4. This CDR3 reads CASSLSGGKTEAFF. The CDR3 nucleotides read TGTGCCAGCAGTTTATCAGGGGGAAAAACTGAAGCTTTCTTT.

The chain has TRBV6-5 and TRBJ2-1; maybe TRBD1 (6 bases). Trimming took off 6 bases at V and 0 bases at J, with 9 bases between the two ends. The CDR3 is made up of 14 amino acids. Looked up from germline, CDR1 is MNHEY and CDR2 is SVGAGI. This chain's CDR3 is CASRVDSSYNEQFF. CDR3 nucleotides: TGTGCCAGCAGGGTGGACAGCTCCTACAATGAGCAGTTCTTC.

The V call is TRBV9, the J call TRBJ2-7; the match to TRBD1 covers 7 bases. The germline CDR1 and CDR2 sequences are SGDLS and YYNGEE. V dropped 4 bases and J dropped 1; count of bases not matched to a gene: 2. The CDR3 loop spans 13 amino acids. The CDR3: CASSKTGSYEQYF. The CDR3 region has the DNA TGTGCCAGCAGCAAGACAGGGTCCTACGAGCAGTACTTC. Together with reference TRBV9 and TRBJ2-7, the CDR3 gives the full variable domain: DSGVTQTPKHLITATGQRVTLRCSPRSGDLSVYWYQQSLDQGLQFLIQYYNGEERAKGNILERFSAQQFPDLHSELNLSSLELGDSALYFCASSKTGSYEQYFGPGTRLTVT.

The chain has TRBV13 and TRBJ1-3; D might be TRBD1 (6 bases). V lost 1 base and J 3 bases, leaving 10 bases between the germline ends. The CDR3 extends over 15 amino acids. Per germline, CDR1 PRHDT and CDR2 FYEKMQ (reference sequence). This CDR3 reads CASSLVGASGNTIYF. The CDR3 DNA is TGTGCCAGCAGCTTAGTGGGGGCAAGTGGAAACACCATATATTTT.

The rearrangement joins TRBV7-2 to TRBJ2-1; 14 nucleotides align to TRBD2. V lost 5 bases to trimming and J lost 4 bases; unmatched junction nucleotides: 4. Germline values: CDR1 SGHTA, CDR2 FQGNSA. This CDR3 comprises 16 residues. The DNA for the CDR3 is TGTGCCAGCAGCCGGGGACTAGCGGGGGCATACAATGAGCAGTTCTTC. Translation gives CASSRGLAGAYNEQFF.

This chain joins TRBV5-1 and TRBJ1-1; D remains unclear. Germline assignment: CDR1 SGHRS and CDR2 YFSETQ. V was clipped by 4 bases and J by 4 bases, with 14 bases between them. The CDR3 loop spans 14 amino acids. The CDR3 spells CASSRAGSLTEAFF. Here the CDR3 DNA reads TGCGCCAGCAGCCGCGCAGGTTCTCTCACTGAAGCTTTCTTT.

This chain links TRBV6-5 with TRBJ2-1, with 11 nucleotides matching TRBD1. CDR1 and CDR2 (germline): MNHEY, SVGAGI. The trim removed 6 bases at V and 9 bases at J, leaving 7 bases unmatched. This CDR3 spans 14 amino acids. The CDR3 DNA reads as TGTGCCAGCAGGGCCGGGACAGGGGGTAGTGAGCAGTTCTTC. It encodes CASRAGTGGSEQFF.

This chain joins TRBV3-1 (or the pseudogene TRBV3-2) and TRBJ2-7; 10 bases match TRBD2. The germline V gene has CDR1 LGHDT and CDR2 YNNKEL (reference sequence). V dropped 0 bases and J dropped 2; count of bases not matched to a gene: 4. The CDR3 is made up of 16 amino acids. The CDR3 region is CASSQDRSGGAYEQYF. In DNA, the CDR3 is TGTGCCAGCAGCCAAGATAGAAGCGGGGGGGCCTACGAGCAGTACTTC.

The genes are TRBV5-4 and TRBJ2-1, with 7 bases matching TRBD2. V was pared by 5 bases and J by 2 bases, with 13 bases of the junction left unmatched. This CDR3 comprises 17 residues. The V gene's germline CDR1 is SGHNT and CDR2 YYREEE (reference sequence). The chain's CDR3 is CASRRGVTGGAYNEQFF. The CDR3, as DNA: TGTGCCAGCAGACGGGGGGTAACGGGAGGCGCCTACAATGAGCAGTTCTTC.

The chain couples TRBV5-1 to TRBJ2-1; 9 nucleotides agree with TRBD1. Germline values: CDR1 SGHRS, CDR2 YFSETQ. CDR3 length equals 13 residues. J was trimmed by 8 bases and V by 5 bases; bases with no gene match: 5. Here the CDR3 reads CASSGQGRDEQFF. The DNA of the CDR3 is TGCGCCAGCAGTGGACAGGGGAGGGATGAGCAGTTCTTC. The entire variable domain, with the rest obtained from reference TRBV5-1 and TRBJ2-1, is as follows: KAGVTQTPRYLIKTRGQQVTLSCSPISGHRSVSWYQQTPGQGLQFLFEYFSETQRNKGNFPGRFSGRQFSNSRSEMNVSTLELGDSALYLCASSGQGRDEQFFGPGTRLTVL.